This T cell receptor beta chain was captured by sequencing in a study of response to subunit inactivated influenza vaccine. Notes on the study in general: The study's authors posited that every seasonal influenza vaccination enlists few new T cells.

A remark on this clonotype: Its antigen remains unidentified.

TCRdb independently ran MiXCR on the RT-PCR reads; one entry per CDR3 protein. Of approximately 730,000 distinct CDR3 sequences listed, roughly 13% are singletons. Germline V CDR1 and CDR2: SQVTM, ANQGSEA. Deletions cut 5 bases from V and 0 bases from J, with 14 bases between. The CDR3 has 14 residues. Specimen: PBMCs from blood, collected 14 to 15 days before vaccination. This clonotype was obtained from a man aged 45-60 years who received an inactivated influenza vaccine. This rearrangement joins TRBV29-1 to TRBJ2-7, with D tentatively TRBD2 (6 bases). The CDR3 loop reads CSVWGTGSSYEQYF. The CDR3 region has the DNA TGCAGCGTTTGGGGGACTGGGAGCTCCTACGAGCAGTACTTC.